The 2 T cell receptor beta chains below all came from one sample that was sequenced in a study of T cell responses to AZD1222 COVID-19 vaccine. Sequencing used immunoSEQ multiplex PCR; TCRdb keeps in-frame clones, though not all of them. The data contain tens of thousands of clones, 90% of them seen just once; the ten biggest clones take up around 3%. The sequencing here drew on peripheral blood, taken on day 0 of AZD1222 vaccination. Receptors were obtained from an adult in good health.

This sequence joins TRBV5-6 and TRBJ1-5; TRBD1 agrees at 7 bases. Germline CDR1 is SGHDT and CDR2 is YYEEEE. CDR3 length: 18 residues. The junction had 9 bases not matched to a gene; V was cut back by 0 bases and J by 0 bases. The CDR3 coding sequence is TGTGCCAGCAGCTTGGGAGGGGACAGTGTTTATAGCAATCAGCCCCAGCATTTT. Protein sequence: CASSLGGDSVYSNQPQHF.

The chain's CDR3 is CASSADPRSNQPQHF. CDR3 nucleotide sequence: TGTGCCAGCAGCGCCGATCCGCGGAGCAATCAGCCCCAGCATTTT. The V and J genes are TRBV9 and TRBJ1-5; D remains ambiguous. Germline V CDR1 and CDR2: SGDLS, YYNGEE. V was shortened by 3 bases and J by 1 base, with 11 bases between the two germline ends. This CDR3 comprises 15 residues.